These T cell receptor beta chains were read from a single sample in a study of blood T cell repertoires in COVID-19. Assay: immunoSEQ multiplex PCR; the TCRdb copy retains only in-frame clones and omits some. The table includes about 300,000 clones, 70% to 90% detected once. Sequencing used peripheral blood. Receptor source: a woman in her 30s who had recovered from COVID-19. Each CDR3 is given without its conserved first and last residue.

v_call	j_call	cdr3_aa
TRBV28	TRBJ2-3	ASSRDRDLIPALTDTQY
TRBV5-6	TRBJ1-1	ASSFGRDTEAF
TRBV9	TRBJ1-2	ASGHQVLDGYT
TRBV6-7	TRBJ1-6	ASSYSKCRDRDSPLH
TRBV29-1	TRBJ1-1	SVELQGKGATEAF
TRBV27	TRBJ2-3	ASTLGASTDTQY
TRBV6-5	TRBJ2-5	ASRSSVETQY
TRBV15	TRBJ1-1	ATSRVEDEAF
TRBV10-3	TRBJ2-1	AIRTGGVWHNEQF
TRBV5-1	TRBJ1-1	ASTLEGAGTEAF
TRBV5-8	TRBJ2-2	ASSFGHRGHTGELF
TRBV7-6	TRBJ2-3	ASSLADSGFLDTQY
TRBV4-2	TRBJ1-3	ASSPGTGVDTIY
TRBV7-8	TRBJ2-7	ASSFQGTGSGEQY
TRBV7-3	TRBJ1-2	ASSRNRGDGYT
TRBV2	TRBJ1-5	ASSLNLQGYEPQH
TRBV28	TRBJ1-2	ASSPAGDRGEPAS
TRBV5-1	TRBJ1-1	ASSLEAGAGTEAF
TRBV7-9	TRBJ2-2	ASGWGQGDTGELF
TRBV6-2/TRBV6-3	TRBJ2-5	ASSYPTAFQETQY
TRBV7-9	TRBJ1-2	ASSQQTGSLRDGYT
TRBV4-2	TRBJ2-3	ASSQDGAPGTSGASTDTQY
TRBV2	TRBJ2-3	ATFLRRDRGPDTQY